This T cell receptor beta chain derives from a study of human T cells and chemical hapten exposure. Study conclusions and caveats: DPC sensitization left the count of TCRs above 1 in 1000 unchanged.

Turning to this clonotype: Its antigen is undetermined.

TCRdb re-derived calls from the RACE reads in MiXCR, one entry per CDR3 protein. The profile shows under 100,000 distinct CDR3 sequences, 8% to 13% of them singletons. Time point reported: patch test 2, 6 weeks after DPC sensitization. Treatment given: therapeutic diphenylcyclopropenone sensitization with weekly scalp DPC. Germline lookup yields CDR1 SGDLS and CDR2 YYNGEE. With 0 bases removed from V and 6 bases from J, the gap between germline ends came to 10 bases. CDR3 length: 14 residues. The receptor's source is a woman aged 45-65 years with alopecia areata. Some clones in this sample may be carry-over from other donors' samples. The source material was whole blood, sampled in connection with sensitization to the hapten diphenylcyclopropenone (DPC). V gene TRBV9 combines with J gene TRBJ1-5; no firm D call. This chain's CDR3 is CASSVGGQAQPQHF. As DNA, the CDR3 is TGTGCCAGCAGCGTAGGGGGTCAGGCTCAGCCCCAGCATTTT. Full variable domain (missing parts from reference TRBV9 and TRBJ1-5): DSGVTQTPKHLITATGQRVTLRCSPRSGDLSVYWYQQSLDQGLQFLIQYYNGEERAKGNILERFSAQQFPDLHSELNLSSLELGDSALYFCASSVGGQAQPQHFGDGTRLSIL.